There are many counts of the clone carrying this T cell receptor (beta chain). Trimming stripped 2 bases from V and 6 bases from J, with 13 bases between. The CDR3 runs to 14 residues. Germline values: CDR1 SGHTA, CDR2 FQGNSA. TCRdb independently ran MiXCR on the 5' RACE reads; one entry per CDR3 protein. The sample contains some 54,000 distinct CDR3 sequences, approximately 17% of which appear only once. V usage is TRBV7-2 and J usage is TRBJ1-2; D may be TRBD1 (5 bases). The TCR comes from a female donor with breast cancer. The specimen was naive CD4+ T cells sorted from blood. The subset denotes: naive CD4+ T cells, CD4+CD45RA+CD25-. The CDR3 loop reads CASSLNQGGDGYTF. DNA of the CDR3: TGTGCCAGCAGCTTAAATCAGGGAGGGGATGGCTACACCTTC.